These 8 T cell receptor beta chains came from one sample sequenced in a study of tumor-infiltrating lymphocytes in localized non-small cell lung cancer. Libraries were prepared by immunoSEQ multiplex PCR; TCRdb keeps only in-frame clonotypes and omits some of them. This repertoire shows thousands of clones, 60% to 85% found once; its top ten account for roughly 9.3%. Sequencing was carried out using uninvolved lung tissue not adjacent to the tumor. The origin of the receptors is a human donor with non-small cell lung cancer.

The chain employs TRBV2 and TRBJ1-5; D remains unclear. Germline CDR1 is SNHLY and CDR2 is FYNNEI. Trimming took 1 base from V and 7 from J, leaving 11 bases between them. The CDR3 runs to 14 residues. The CDR3 nucleotides read TGTGCCAGCAGTGAAGAGGCGGGCAGCCAGCCCCAGCATTTT. Its protein product is CASSEEAGSQPQHF.

This clone showed up just once. J is TRBJ2-7 and V is TRBV7-2; 11 nucleotides agree with TRBD2. Trimming removed 4 bases from V and 7 bases from J; junction bases left unmatched: 9. The CDR3 consists of 15 residues. CDR1 is SGHTA, CDR2 FQGNSA, per germline. The CDR3 region has the DNA TGTGCCAGCAGCTCCCATAGCGGGGGGGCGGGAGAGCAGTACTTC. It translates to CASSSHSGGAGEQYF. Based on the CDR3 plus reference TRBV7-2 and TRBJ2-7, the full variable domain is GAGVSQSPSNKVTEKGKDVELRCDPISGHTALYWYRQSLGQGLEFLIYFQGNSAPDKSGLPSDRFSAERTGGSVSTLTIQRTQQEDSAVYLCASSSHSGGAGEQYFGPGTRLTVT.

This chain links TRBV4-1 with TRBJ1-1; D is unclear. Germline values: CDR1 MGHRA, CDR2 YSYEKL. The CDR3 runs 14 residues. With 1 base removed from V and 1 base from J, the gap between germline ends came to 7 bases. The CDR3: CASSQVLGNTEAFF. CDR3 nucleotide sequence: TGCGCCAGCAGCCAAGTTTTGGGGAACACTGAAGCTTTCTTT.

The V gene is TRBV10-3, the J gene TRBJ1-2; no firm D call. Trimming shortened V by 3 bases and J by 8 bases, and 10 bases separated the two germline ends. The CDR3 contains 12 residues. Germline lookup yields CDR1 ENHRY and CDR2 SYGVKD. The CDR3: CAISEGLEGYTF. Written as DNA, the CDR3 is TGTGCCATCAGTGAAGGATTGGAAGGCTACACCTTC.

The CDR3 DNA is TGCGCCAGCAGCTTGGGGATAGCGGGGCCATTCGAAGAGACCCAGTACTTC. It yields the protein CASSLGIAGPFEETQYF. The chain joins TRBV5-1 to TRBJ2-5; 8 nucleotides line up with TRBD2. The CDR3 totals 17 residues. The germline CDR1 and CDR2 sequences are SGHRS and YFSETQ. Trimming removed 0 bases from V and 3 bases from J; junction bases left unmatched: 10.

The chain carries TRBV27 and TRBJ1-1; D gene ambiguous. Germline V gene lookup returns CDR1 MNHEY and CDR2 SMNVEV (reference sequence). The CDR3 runs to 14 residues. The V end was cut by 2 bases, the J end by 1 base, with 8 bases between. DNA of the CDR3: TGTGCCAGCAGTTTAATCGGAGGGAACACTGAAGCTTTCTTT. This encodes CASSLIGGNTEAFF.

The chain links TRBV19 to TRBJ2-3; TRBD2 aligns across 10 bases. Germline V gene sequence: CDR1 LNHDA, CDR2 SQIVND (reference sequence). The V segment lost 3 bases and the J segment 2 bases; nucleotides outside the gene matches: 5. CDR3 length equals 16 residues. CDR3 amino acids: CASSMGTSVNTDTQYF. CDR3 DNA: TGTGCCAGTAGTATGGGGACTAGCGTGAACACAGATACGCAGTATTTT.

The chain has TRBV21-1 and TRBJ2-2; the D call in the table, TRBD1, was not verified against the DNA. TRBV21-1 is a pseudogene. This CDR3 contains 16 residues. CDR3 bases: TGTGCCAGCATTCTCACAGGGCGGGCGAACACCGGGGAGCTGTTTTTT. It is translated as CASILTGRANTGELFF.